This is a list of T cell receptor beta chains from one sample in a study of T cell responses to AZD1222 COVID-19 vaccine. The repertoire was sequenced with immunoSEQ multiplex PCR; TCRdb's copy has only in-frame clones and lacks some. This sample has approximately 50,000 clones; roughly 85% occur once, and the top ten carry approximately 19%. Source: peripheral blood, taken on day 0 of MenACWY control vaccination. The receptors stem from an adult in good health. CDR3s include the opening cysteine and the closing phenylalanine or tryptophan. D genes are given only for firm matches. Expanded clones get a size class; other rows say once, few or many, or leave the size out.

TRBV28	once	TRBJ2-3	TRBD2	CASGTSGYTDTQYF	TGTGCCAGCGGGACTAGCGGCTACACAGATACGCAGTATTTT
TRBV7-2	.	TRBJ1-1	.	CASSLVARGGEAFF	TGTGCCAGCAGCTTAGTGGCAAGGGGGGGTGAAGCTTTCTTT
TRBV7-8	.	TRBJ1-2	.	CASSLNRENNYGYTF	TGTGCCAGCAGCTTAAACCGGGAAAACAACTATGGCTACACCTTC
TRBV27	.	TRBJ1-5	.	CASSPRDGNQPQHF	TGTGCCAGCAGTCCCCGGGACGGCAATCAGCCCCAGCATTTT
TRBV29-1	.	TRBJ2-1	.	CSVGWAGANNEQFF	TGCAGCGTTGGTTGGGCGGGGGCTAACAATGAGCAGTTCTTC
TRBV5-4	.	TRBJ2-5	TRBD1	CASSPRDSQETQYF	TGTGCCAGCAGCCCCCGGGACAGCCAAGAGACCCAGTACTTC
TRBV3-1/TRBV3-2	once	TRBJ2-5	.	CASSQVDGGETQYF	TGTGCCAGCAGCCAAGTGGATGGTGGGGAGACCCAGTACTTC
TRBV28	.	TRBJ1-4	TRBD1	CASSHRQGNEKLFF	TGTGCCAGCAGTCACCGACAGGGAAATGAAAAACTGTTTTTT
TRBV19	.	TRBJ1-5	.	CASRNRASNQPQHF	TGTGCCAGTAGAAACAGGGCTAGCAATCAGCCCCAGCATTTT
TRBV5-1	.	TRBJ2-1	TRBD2	CASRRTSDSYNEQFF	TGCGCCAGCAGGAGGACTAGCGACTCCTACAATGAGCAGTTCTTC
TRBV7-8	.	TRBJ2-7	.	CASSLSVGQGGSGISYEQYF	TGTGCCAGCAGCTTATCAGTGGGACAGGGCGGTAGCGGGATTTCCTACGAGCAGTACTTC
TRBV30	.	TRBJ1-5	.	CAWSRNPVLMGSNQPQHF	TGTGCCTGGAGTAGGAATCCGGTTCTTATGGGTAGCAATCAGCCCCAGCATTTT
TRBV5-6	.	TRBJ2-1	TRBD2	CASSPGLLRNEQFF	TGTGCCAGCAGCCCGGGACTACTTCGCAATGAGCAGTTCTTC
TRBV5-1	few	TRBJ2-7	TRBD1	CASSFDRDRGLYEQYF	TGCGCCAGCAGCTTTGACCGGGACAGGGGACTGTACGAGCAGTACTTC
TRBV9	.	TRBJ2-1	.	CASSSSGLYYNEQFF	TGTGCCAGCAGCTCTTCGGGACTCTACTACAATGAGCAGTTCTTC
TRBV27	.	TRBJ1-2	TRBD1	CASSRLSTGGSNYGYTF	TGTGCCAGCAGTAGACTGTCAACAGGGGGAAGTAACTATGGCTACACCTTC
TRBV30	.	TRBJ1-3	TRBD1	CAWRGGDRRRNTIYF	TGTGCCTGGAGGGGAGGGGACAGACGGAGAAACACCATATATTTT
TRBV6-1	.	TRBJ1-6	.	CASSEVQGNSPLHF	TGTGCCAGCAGTGAAGTTCAGGGTAATTCACCCCTCCACTTT
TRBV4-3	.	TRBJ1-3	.	CASSQDKLHTGNTIYF	TGCGCCAGCAGCCAAGATAAACTCCACACTGGAAACACCATATATTTT
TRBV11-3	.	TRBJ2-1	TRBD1	CASSDQGAYNEQFF	TGTGCCAGCAGCGACCAGGGGGCTTACAATGAGCAGTTCTTC
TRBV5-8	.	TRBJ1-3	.	CASSLRRGGENTIYF	TGTGCCAGCAGCTTGCGTCGGGGAGGGGAAAACACCATATATTTT
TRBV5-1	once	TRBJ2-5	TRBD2	CASSSQELAGPETQYF	TGCGCCAGCAGCTCCCAGGAACTAGCGGGACCAGAGACCCAGTACTTC
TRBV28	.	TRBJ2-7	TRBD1	CASRSGTGGFRYEQYF	TGTGCCAGCAGATCCGGGACAGGGGGCTTTAGGTACGAGCAGTACTTC
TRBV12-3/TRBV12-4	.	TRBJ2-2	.	CASSRTNTGELFF	TGTGCCAGCAGCCGAACGAATACCGGGGAGCTGTTTTTT
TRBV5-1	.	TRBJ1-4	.	CASSDPQGNEKLFF	TGCGCCAGCAGTGATCCCCAGGGGAATGAAAAACTGTTTTTT
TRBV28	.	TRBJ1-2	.	CASRQPIKTLYGYTF	TGTGCCAGCAGACAACCTATCAAGACTCTATATGGCTACACCTTC
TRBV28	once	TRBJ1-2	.	CASNRWEAYGYTF	TGTGCCAGCAATAGGTGGGAAGCCTATGGCTACACCTTC
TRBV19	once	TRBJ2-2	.	CASSIWSTNTGELFF	TGTGCCAGTAGTATATGGAGTACAAACACCGGGGAGCTGTTTTTT
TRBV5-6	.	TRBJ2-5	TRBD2	CASSEVAGQETQYF	TGTGCCAGCAGCGAGGTAGCGGGGCAAGAGACCCAGTACTTC
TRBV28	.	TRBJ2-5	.	CASSFSGSETQYF	TGTGCCAGCAGTTTTTCGGGTTCCGAGACCCAGTACTTC
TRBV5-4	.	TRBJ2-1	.	CASSLTNEQFF	TGTGCCAGCAGCTTGACCAATGAGCAGTTCTTC
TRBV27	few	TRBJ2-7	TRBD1	CASSLSPGGAYEQYF	TGTGCCAGCAGTTTATCGCCAGGGGGAGCCTACGAGCAGTACTTC
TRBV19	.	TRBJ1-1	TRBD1	CASSIGPGGTEAFF	TGTGCCAGTAGTATAGGTCCAGGGGGCACTGAAGCTTTCTTT
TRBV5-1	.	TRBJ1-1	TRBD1	CASSYRGQNTEAFF	TGCGCCAGCAGTTACAGGGGGCAAAACACTGAAGCTTTCTTT
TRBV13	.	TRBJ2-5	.	CASSLESQETQYF	TGTGCCAGCAGCTTAGAGTCCCAAGAGACCCAGTACTTC
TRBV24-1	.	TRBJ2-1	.	CATSDRGSYNEQFF	TGTGCCACCAGTGATCGGGGCTCCTACAATGAGCAGTTCTTC
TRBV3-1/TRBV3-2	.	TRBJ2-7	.	CASSPPPGAGSRISF	TGTGCCAGCAGCCCACCCCCGGGGGCTGGCTCGAGAATCAGCTTC
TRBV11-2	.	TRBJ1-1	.	CASSVNRAANTEAFF	TGTGCCAGCAGCGTAAACAGGGCGGCAAACACTGAAGCTTTCTTT
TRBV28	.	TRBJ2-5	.	CASSLTSPGTQYF	TGTGCCAGCAGTCTAACTAGTCCGGGGACCCAGTACTTC
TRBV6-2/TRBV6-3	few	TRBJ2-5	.	CASSIRDSGYPETQYF	TGTGCCAGCAGTATTCGGGACTCCGGGTATCCAGAGACCCAGTACTTC
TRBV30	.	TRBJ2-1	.	CAWSGSYNEQFF	TGTGCCTGGAGCGGCTCCTACAATGAGCAGTTCTTC
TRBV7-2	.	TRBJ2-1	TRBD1	CASSWDRPNEQFF	TGTGCCAGCAGCTGGGACAGGCCGAACGAGCAGTTCTTC